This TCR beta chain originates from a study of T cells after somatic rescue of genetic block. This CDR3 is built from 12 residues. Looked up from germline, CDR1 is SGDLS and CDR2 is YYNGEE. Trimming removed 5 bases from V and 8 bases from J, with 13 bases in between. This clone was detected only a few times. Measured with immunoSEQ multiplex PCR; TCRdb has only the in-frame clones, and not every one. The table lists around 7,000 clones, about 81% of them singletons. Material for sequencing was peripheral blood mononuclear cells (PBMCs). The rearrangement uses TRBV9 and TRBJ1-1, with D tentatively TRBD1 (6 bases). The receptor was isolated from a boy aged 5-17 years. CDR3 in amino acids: CASSYTGQEAFF. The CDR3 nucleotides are TGTGCCAGCAGTTACACAGGACAGGAAGCTTTCTTT.